The clone carrying this T cell receptor (beta chain) was found once. The data are from a study of cytomegalovirus exposure and HLA in healthy donors. Use of 60 Vbeta and 13 Jbeta primers characterized the PCR. This table comes from immunoSEQ multiplex PCR, and its TCRdb copy is limited to in-frame clones, with some not included. The profile shows approximately 190,000 clones, around 82% of them singletons. The specimen sequenced was PBMCs. This TCR was sampled from a boy aged 10-17 years in good health and CMV-seronegative.

CDR3 in amino acids: CAWAQRRQGSGSPLHF. CDR3 sequence (DNA): TGTGCCTGGGCTCAGAGAAGACAGGGGTCGGGTTCACCCCTCCACTTT. The chain employs TRBV30 and TRBJ1-6; 8 bases are a match to TRBD1. The junction had 15 bases not matched to a gene; V was cut back by 5 bases and J by 9 bases. CDR3 size: 16 residues. Germline lookup yields CDR1 GTSNPN and CDR2 SVGIG (reference sequence).